A single sample gave rise to the 25 T cell receptor beta chains below, sequenced in a study of technical replicates of blood from several donors. Sequenced by immunoSEQ multiplex PCR; TCRdb stores in-frame clones only, minus some. In the table there are nearly 90,000 clones, about 95% of which are singletons. The material sequenced was T cells isolated from PBMCs. Receptors were obtained from a human donor in good health.

The V gene is TRBV11-2, the J gene TRBJ2-7; 8 positions agree with TRBD1. V lost 4 bases, J lost 0 bases, and 5 bases stayed unmatched. Germline CDR1 reads SGHAT; CDR2 reads FQNNGV. There are 15 residues in the CDR3. CDR3 region: CASSWGQDSSYEQYF. In DNA form, the CDR3 reads TGTGCCAGCAGCTGGGGACAGGATAGCTCCTACGAGCAGTACTTC.

The chain joins TRBV28 to TRBJ1-5, with 10 bases fitting TRBD1. Trimming cost V 4 bases and J 1 base; bases outside gene matches: 13. The V gene's germline CDR1 is MDHEN and CDR2 SYDVKM. The CDR3 sequence is 19 residues long. The CDR3 sequence is CASSSPRYRDRGSNQPQHF. In DNA form, the CDR3 reads TGTGCCAGCAGTTCCCCCCGATACCGGGACAGGGGAAGCAATCAGCCCCAGCATTTT.

J is TRBJ2-7 and V is TRBV19; 9 bases agree with TRBD2. The V gene end was trimmed by 10 bases and the J gene end by 0 bases; junction bases not matched to a gene: 7. The CDR3 spans 14 residues. CDR1 is LNHDA and CDR2 is SQIVND in the germline V gene (reference sequence). CDR3 amino acids: CATSSGRLSYEQYF. The CDR3 nucleotides are TGTGCCACTTCAAGCGGGAGGCTCTCCTACGAGCAGTACTTC.

The chain combines TRBV5-1 with TRBJ2-3; 10 bases agree with TRBD2. The CDR3 runs to 15 residues. Trimming cost V 5 bases and J 3 bases; bases outside gene matches: 6. Germline loops: CDR1 SGHRS, CDR2 YFSETQ. CDR3: CASRSAGGPTDTQYF. As DNA, the CDR3 is TGCGCCAGCAGATCAGCGGGAGGGCCGACAGATACGCAGTATTTT.

The chain uses TRBV28 and TRBJ2-1, with a possible D match to TRBD2 (6 bases). Deletions cut 3 bases from V and 15 bases from J, with 15 bases between. Germline V gene data show CDR1 as MDHEN and CDR2 as SYDVKM. The length of the CDR3 is 12 residues. The CDR3 here is CASSFYSRGPFF. The CDR3 DNA sequence: TGTGCCAGCAGTTTTTACTCGCGGGGTCCGTTCTTC. Filled out from reference TRBV28 and TRBJ2-1, the complete variable domain reads DVKVTQSSRYLVKRTGEKVFLECVQDMDHENMFWYRQDPGLGLRLIYFSYDVKMKEKGDIPEGYSVSREKKERFSLILESASTNQTSMYLCASSFYSRGPFFGPGTRLTVL.

V usage is TRBV28 and J usage is TRBJ2-7; 12 bases map to TRBD2. J gave up 2 bases and V 6 bases, and 2 bases lay outside the gene matches. This CDR3 is 14 amino acids long. Germline V lookup: CDR1 MDHEN, CDR2 SYDVKM. CDR3 in amino acids: CASRGLAGAYEQYF. In DNA, the CDR3 is TGTGCCAGCAGGGGACTAGCGGGTGCCTACGAGCAGTACTTC.

The rearrangement joins TRBV30 to TRBJ1-2, with D possibly matching TRBD1 (6 bases). V was pared by 4 bases and J by 7 bases, with 25 bases between. The CDR3 is made up of 16 amino acids. Germline assignment: CDR1 GTSNPN and CDR2 SVGIG (reference sequence). The CDR3 is CAWNGPGGSAVGGYTF. CDR3 coding DNA: TGTGCCTGGAATGGCCCGGGGGGCTCTGCTGTTGGTGGCTACACCTTC.

The V and J genes are TRBV7-2 and TRBJ2-2; a weak D match, TRBD2 (5 bases). Between the trimmed V and J ends, which lost 4 bases and 13 bases, there was a span of 16 bases. The germline V gene has CDR1 SGHTA and CDR2 FQGNSA. The CDR3 covers 13 residues. CDR3 protein: CASSSDVGEGLFF. The CDR3 nucleotides read TGTGCCAGCAGCTCTGATGTTGGAGAGGGGCTGTTTTTT.

This clone was detected once. This chain uses TRBV15 with TRBJ2-7, with D unclear. V was shortened by 6 bases and J by 1 base, with 16 bases between the two germline ends. This CDR3 spans 15 amino acids. The germline V gene has CDR1 LNHNV and CDR2 YYDKDF (reference sequence). CDR3 nucleotides: TGTGCCACCAGTAGCTACCTAAGCCAGTCCTACGAGCAGTACTTC. This gives the protein CATSSYLSQSYEQYF.

This clone was detected once. V gene TRBV9 combines with J gene TRBJ2-2; 10 bases are a match to TRBD2. The CDR3 spans 14 residues. CDR1 is SGDLS, CDR2 YYNGEE, per germline. The junction had 0 bases not matched to a gene; V was cut back by 3 bases and J by 4 bases. The CDR3 protein is CASSGLAGTGELFF. DNA of the CDR3: TGTGCCAGCAGCGGACTAGCGGGCACCGGGGAGCTGTTTTTT.

V and J are TRBV6-1 and TRBJ2-1; D is perhaps TRBD1 (6 bases). This CDR3 contains 13 residues. Germline V gives CDR1 MNHNS, CDR2 SASEGT. V gave up 4 bases and J gave up 7 bases, with 11 bases separating them. The CDR3, as DNA: TGTGCCAGCAGTGTTTTTCAGGGGAATGAGCAGTTCTTC. Amino acids: CASSVFQGNEQFF.

The chain is built from TRBV27 and TRBJ1-1; no firm D call. Trimming cost V 3 bases and J 8 bases, with 10 bases left between them. Germline V gene data show CDR1 as MNHEY and CDR2 as SMNVEV (reference sequence). The CDR3 totals 12 residues. The CDR3 nucleotides read TGTGCCAGCAGTTTCCCGGGGTCAGAAGCTTTCTTT. This encodes CASSFPGSEAFF.

This sequence joins TRBV18 and TRBJ1-1; D may be TRBD1 (6 bases). Trimming removed 3 bases from V and 1 base from J, with 9 bases in between. In germline, CDR1 is KGHSH, CDR2 LQKENI. The CDR3 covers 14 residues. CDR3 loop: CASSPATGNTEAFF. For the CDR3, the DNA is TGTGCCAGCTCACCCGCGACAGGGAACACTGAAGCTTTCTTT.

J is TRBJ1-1 and V is TRBV7-9, with D perhaps TRBD1 (5 bases). The CDR3 contains 16 residues. Deletions cut 2 bases from V and 0 bases from J, with 13 bases between. Germline values: CDR1 SEHNR, CDR2 FQNEAQ (reference sequence). The CDR3 sequence: CASSLPGELLNTEAFF. The CDR3 region has the DNA TGTGCCAGCAGCTTACCGGGGGAATTACTGAACACTGAAGCTTTCTTT.

The chain couples TRBV7-8 to TRBJ1-2, with TRBD1 identical over 7 bases. The CDR3 loop spans 15 amino acids. V was pared by 1 base and J by 8 bases, with 10 bases of the junction left unmatched. Germline CDR1 SGHVS, CDR2 FQNEAQ. In DNA, the CDR3 is TGTGCCAGCAGCTTAGGGACAGGTATCGAGGGAGGCTACACCTTC. Translation: CASSLGTGIEGGYTF.

The J gene is TRBJ2-3, the V gene TRBV7-9, with 7 bases identical to TRBD2. The CDR3 has 17 residues. Germline V lookup: CDR1 SEHNR, CDR2 FQNEAQ (reference sequence). With 2 bases clipped from V and 4 bases from J, the junction kept 12 bases outside the gene matches. The CDR3 coding sequence is TGTGCCAGCAGCTTATCTGCGCGGGAGTTGGTCCCAGATACGCAGTATTTT. Translated: CASSLSARELVPDTQYF.

The V call is TRBV10-3, the J call TRBJ2-2; TRBD2 aligns across 10 bases. Trimming cost V 5 bases and J 6 bases; bases outside gene matches: 6. The CDR3 is made up of 15 amino acids. Germline values: CDR1 ENHRY, CDR2 SYGVKD. DNA of the CDR3: TGTGCCATCAGTCCAAGCGGGAGGGCTTCCGGGGAGCTGTTTTTT. Translated: CAISPSGRASGELFF.

CDR3 DNA: TGTGCCAGCAGTTCTAGCGGGAGTAAGTACGAGCAGTACTTC. This encodes CASSSSGSKYEQYF. The chain uses TRBV9 and TRBJ2-7; TRBD2 agrees at 10 bases. Germline CDR1 is SGDLS and CDR2 is YYNGEE. Trimming took 5 bases from V and 4 from J; bases not matched to a gene: 6. CDR3 length: 14 amino acids.

V and J are TRBV19 and TRBJ1-5; the D is unclear. CDR3 size: 14 residues. The germline V gene has CDR1 LNHDA and CDR2 SQIVND (reference sequence). Trimming removed 6 bases from V and 6 bases from J, with 15 bases in between. CDR3 DNA sequence: TGTGCCAGTAGCCCAACAGCTTTGGGTCAGCCCCAGCATTTT. Translated: CASSPTALGQPQHF.

The chain couples TRBV28 to TRBJ1-1, with TRBD1 matching 10 bases. From germline, CDR1 is MDHEN and CDR2 SYDVKM. The CDR3 consists of 16 residues. V lost 4 bases and J lost 4; bases outside the gene matches: 9. The CDR3 reads CASSWGDRGGGTEAFF. DNA of the CDR3: TGTGCCAGCAGTTGGGGGGACAGGGGAGGGGGCACTGAAGCTTTCTTT.

CDR3 bases: TGTGCCAGCTCACCGGGAGCGGGAAATGAGCAGTTCTTC. It codes for CASSPGAGNEQFF. The chain has TRBV18 and TRBJ2-1; 7 nucleotides line up with TRBD2. The CDR3 length is 13 residues. Looked up from germline, CDR1 is KGHSH and CDR2 is LQKENI. The V and J ends lost 3 bases and 7 bases, in that order; junction bases with no gene match: 3.

The V call is TRBV4-2, the J call TRBJ2-7, with 12 bases identical to TRBD2. V lost 8 bases to trimming and J lost 3 bases; unmatched junction nucleotides: 5. Germline loops: CDR1 LGHNA, CDR2 YNFKEQ. This CDR3 is 14 amino acids long. DNA for the CDR3: TGTGCCAGCTCCGAGGGACTAGCGGGCTACGAGCAGTACTTC. It is translated as CASSEGLAGYEQYF.

The rearrangement uses TRBV5-4 and TRBJ2-1; 12 nucleotides align to TRBD2. The V segment lost 1 base and the J segment 8 bases; nucleotides outside the gene matches: 7. CDR3 length: 16 residues. The germline V gene encodes CDR1 SGHNT and CDR2 YYREEE (reference sequence). The CDR3 protein is CASSLPLAGGPDEQFF. CDR3 in DNA: TGTGCCAGCAGCTTGCCCCTAGCGGGAGGGCCTGATGAGCAGTTCTTC.

The DNA of the CDR3 is TGTGCCAGCAGCCCCGGGACAGGGCTTGGCTATGGCTACACCTTC. Translated, it gives CASSPGTGLGYGYTF. This rearrangement joins TRBV2 to TRBJ1-2; 9 nucleotides line up with TRBD1. V was pared by 6 bases and J by 4 bases, with 9 bases of the junction left unmatched. CDR1 is SNHLY and CDR2 is FYNNEI in the germline V gene. CDR3 size: 15 residues.

This chain joins TRBV29-1 and TRBJ1-4; TRBD1 is a possible D gene (6 bases). There are 13 residues in the CDR3. Germline-derived CDR1 and CDR2 are SQVTM and ANQGSEA. The germline V and J ends were trimmed by 4 bases and 5 bases, with 11 bases remaining between them. The CDR3, as DNA: TGCAGCGTTGGCAGGACAGCGAATGAAAAACTGTTTTTT. This encodes CSVGRTANEKLFF.